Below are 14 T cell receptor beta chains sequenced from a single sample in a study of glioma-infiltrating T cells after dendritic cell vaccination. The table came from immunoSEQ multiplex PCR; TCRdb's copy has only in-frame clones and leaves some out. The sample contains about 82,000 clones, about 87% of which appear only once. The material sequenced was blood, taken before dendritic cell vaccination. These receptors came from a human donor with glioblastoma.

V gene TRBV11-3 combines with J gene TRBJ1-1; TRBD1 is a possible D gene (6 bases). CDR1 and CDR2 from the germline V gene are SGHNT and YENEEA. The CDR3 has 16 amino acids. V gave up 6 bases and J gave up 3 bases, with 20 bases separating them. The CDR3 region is CASSRNRQDSDTEAFF. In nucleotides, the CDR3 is TGTGCCAGCAGTCGAAACCGACAGGACTCGGACACTGAAGCTTTCTTT.

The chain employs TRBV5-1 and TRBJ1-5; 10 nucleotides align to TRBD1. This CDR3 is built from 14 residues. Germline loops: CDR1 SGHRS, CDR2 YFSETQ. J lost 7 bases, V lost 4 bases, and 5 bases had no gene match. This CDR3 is CASSPDRGGQPQHF. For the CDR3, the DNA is TGCGCCAGCAGCCCGGACAGGGGGGGACAGCCCCAGCATTTT.

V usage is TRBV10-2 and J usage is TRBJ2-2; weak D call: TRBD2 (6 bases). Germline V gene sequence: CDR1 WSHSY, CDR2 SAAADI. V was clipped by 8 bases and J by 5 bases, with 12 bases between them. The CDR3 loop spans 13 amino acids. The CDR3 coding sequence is TGCGCCAGCCGGAGCGGGTCTACCGGGGAGCTGTTTTTT. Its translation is CASRSGSTGELFF.

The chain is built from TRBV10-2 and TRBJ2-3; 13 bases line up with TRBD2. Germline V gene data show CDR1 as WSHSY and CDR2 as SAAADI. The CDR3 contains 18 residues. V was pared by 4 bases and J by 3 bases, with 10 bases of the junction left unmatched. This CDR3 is CASSGGLAGALSTDTQYF. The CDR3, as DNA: TGCGCCAGCAGTGGAGGACTAGCGGGGGCCCTTTCGACAGATACGCAGTATTTT.

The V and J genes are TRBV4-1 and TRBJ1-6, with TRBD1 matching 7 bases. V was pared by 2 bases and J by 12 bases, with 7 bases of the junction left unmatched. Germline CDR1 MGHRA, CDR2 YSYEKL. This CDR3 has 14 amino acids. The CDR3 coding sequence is TGCGCCAGCAGCCAACCGGACAGGCGAGGACCCCTCCACTTT. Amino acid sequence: CASSQPDRRGPLHF.

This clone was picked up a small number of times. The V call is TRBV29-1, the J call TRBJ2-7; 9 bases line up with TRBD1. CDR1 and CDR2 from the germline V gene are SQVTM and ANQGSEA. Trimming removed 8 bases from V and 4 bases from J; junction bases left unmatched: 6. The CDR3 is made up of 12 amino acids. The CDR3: CSYTGGRYEQYF. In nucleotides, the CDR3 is TGCAGCTATACAGGGGGCAGGTACGAGCAGTACTTC.

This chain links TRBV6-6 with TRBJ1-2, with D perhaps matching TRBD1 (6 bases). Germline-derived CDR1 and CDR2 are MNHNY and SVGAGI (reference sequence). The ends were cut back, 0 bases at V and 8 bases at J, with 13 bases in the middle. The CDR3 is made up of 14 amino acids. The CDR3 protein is CASSYSSGGAGYTF. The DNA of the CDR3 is TGTGCCAGCAGTTACTCTTCCGGGGGGGCGGGCTACACCTTC.

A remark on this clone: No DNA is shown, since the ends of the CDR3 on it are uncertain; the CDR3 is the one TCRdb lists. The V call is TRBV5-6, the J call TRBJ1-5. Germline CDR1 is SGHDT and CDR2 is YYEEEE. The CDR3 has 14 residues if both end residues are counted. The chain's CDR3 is CASSASGRGQPQHF.

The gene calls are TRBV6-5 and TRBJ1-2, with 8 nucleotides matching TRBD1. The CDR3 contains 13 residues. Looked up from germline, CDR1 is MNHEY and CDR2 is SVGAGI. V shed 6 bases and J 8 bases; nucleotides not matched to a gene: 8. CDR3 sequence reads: CASRLQGGRGYTF. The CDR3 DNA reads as TGTGCCAGCAGATTACAGGGGGGAAGAGGCTACACCTTC.

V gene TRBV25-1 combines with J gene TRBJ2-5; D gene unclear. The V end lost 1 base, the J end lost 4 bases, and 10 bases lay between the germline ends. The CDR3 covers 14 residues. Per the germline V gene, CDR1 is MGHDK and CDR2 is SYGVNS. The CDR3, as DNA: TGTGCCAGCAGTGAATTGGGCCCCGGAGAGACCCAGTACTTC. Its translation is CASSELGPGETQYF.

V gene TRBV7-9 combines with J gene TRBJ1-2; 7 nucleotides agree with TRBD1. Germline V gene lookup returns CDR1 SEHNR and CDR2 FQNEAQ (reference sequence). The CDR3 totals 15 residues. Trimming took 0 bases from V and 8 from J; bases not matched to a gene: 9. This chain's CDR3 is CASSLAGQPFYGYTF. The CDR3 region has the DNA TGTGCCAGCAGCTTAGCGGGACAGCCTTTCTACGGCTACACCTTC.

DNA of the CDR3: TGTGCCAGCAGAGAAACGACGACAGTTAATGAAAAACTGTTTTTT. Translation gives CASRETTTVNEKLFF. The chain combines TRBV6-6 with TRBJ1-4, with D maybe TRBD1 (5 bases). Germline lookup yields CDR1 MNHNY and CDR2 SVGAGI (reference sequence). V lost 6 bases and J lost 4, with 15 bases in between. This CDR3 comprises 15 residues.

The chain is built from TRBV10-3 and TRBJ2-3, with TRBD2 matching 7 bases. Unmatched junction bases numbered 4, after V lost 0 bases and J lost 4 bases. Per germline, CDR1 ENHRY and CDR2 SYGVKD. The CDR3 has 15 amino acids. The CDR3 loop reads CAISESGLGADTQYF. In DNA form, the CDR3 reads TGTGCCATCAGTGAGTCCGGACTAGGAGCAGATACGCAGTATTTT.

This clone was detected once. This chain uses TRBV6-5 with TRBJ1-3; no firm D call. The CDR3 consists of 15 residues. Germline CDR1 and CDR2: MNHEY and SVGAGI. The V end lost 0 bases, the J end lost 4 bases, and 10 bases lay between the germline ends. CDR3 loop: CASSYSRGRGNTIYF. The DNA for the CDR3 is TGTGCCAGCAGTTACTCGAGAGGTCGGGGAAACACCATATATTTT.